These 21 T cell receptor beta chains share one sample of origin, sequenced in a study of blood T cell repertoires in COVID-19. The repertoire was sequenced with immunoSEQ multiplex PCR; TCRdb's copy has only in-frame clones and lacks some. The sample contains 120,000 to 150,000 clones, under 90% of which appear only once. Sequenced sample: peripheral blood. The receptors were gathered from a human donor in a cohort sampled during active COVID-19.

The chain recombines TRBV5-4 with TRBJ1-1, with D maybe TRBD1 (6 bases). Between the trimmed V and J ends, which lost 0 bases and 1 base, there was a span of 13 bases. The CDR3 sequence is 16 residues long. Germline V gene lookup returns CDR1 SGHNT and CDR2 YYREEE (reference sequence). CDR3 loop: CASSLGTADSNTEAFF. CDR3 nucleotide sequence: TGTGCCAGCAGCTTGGGGACAGCAGATTCGAACACTGAAGCTTTCTTT.

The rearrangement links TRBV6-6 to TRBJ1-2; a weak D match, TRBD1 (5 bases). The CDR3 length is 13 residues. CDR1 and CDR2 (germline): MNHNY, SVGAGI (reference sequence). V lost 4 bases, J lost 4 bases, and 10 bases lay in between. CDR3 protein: CASSFVGGYGYTF. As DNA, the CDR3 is TGTGCCAGCAGTTTTGTGGGGGGCTATGGCTACACCTTC.

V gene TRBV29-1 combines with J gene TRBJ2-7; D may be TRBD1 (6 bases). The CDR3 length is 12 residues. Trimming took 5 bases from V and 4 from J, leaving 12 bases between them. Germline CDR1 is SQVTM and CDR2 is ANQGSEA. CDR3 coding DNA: TGCAGCGTTAAGGGGGATTGGTACGAGCAGTACTTC. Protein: CSVKGDWYEQYF.

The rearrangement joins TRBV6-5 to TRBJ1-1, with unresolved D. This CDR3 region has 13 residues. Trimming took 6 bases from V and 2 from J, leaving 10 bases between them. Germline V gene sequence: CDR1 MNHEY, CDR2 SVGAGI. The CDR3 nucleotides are TGTGCCAGCAGGTGGCTAGGCAACACTGAAGCTTTCTTT. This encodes CASRWLGNTEAFF.

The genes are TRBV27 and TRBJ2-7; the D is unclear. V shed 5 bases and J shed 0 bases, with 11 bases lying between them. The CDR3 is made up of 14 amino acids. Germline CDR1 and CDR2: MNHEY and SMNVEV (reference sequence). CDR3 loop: CASSIRRSSYEQYF. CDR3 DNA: TGTGCCAGCAGTATCCGTAGAAGCTCCTACGAGCAGTACTTC.

The CDR3 protein is CASSLGLGEWETQYF. The CDR3 region has the DNA TGTGCCAGCAGCTTAGGACTAGGAGAGTGGGAGACCCAGTACTTC. This chain uses TRBV7-2 with TRBJ2-5; D might be TRBD2 (6 bases). Germline V gives CDR1 SGHTA, CDR2 FQGNSA. V lost 1 base and J lost 5, with 14 bases in between. The CDR3 has 15 amino acids.

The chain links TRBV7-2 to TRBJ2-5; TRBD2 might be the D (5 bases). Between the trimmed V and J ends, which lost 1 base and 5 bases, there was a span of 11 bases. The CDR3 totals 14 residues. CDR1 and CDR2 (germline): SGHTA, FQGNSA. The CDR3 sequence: CASSLVLTKETQYF. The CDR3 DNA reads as TGTGCCAGCAGCTTAGTTCTGACTAAGGAGACCCAGTACTTC.

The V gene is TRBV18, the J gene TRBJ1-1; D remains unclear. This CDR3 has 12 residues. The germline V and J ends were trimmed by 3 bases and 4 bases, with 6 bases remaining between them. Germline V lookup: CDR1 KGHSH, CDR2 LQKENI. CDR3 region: CASSPQATEAFF. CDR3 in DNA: TGTGCCAGCTCACCTCAGGCCACTGAAGCTTTCTTT. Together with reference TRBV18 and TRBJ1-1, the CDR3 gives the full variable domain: NAGVMQNPRHLVRRRGQEARLRCSPMKGHSHVYWYRQLPEEGLKFMVYLQKENIIDESGMPKERFSAEFPKEGPSILRIQQVVRGDSAAYFCASSPQATEAFFGQGTRLTVV.

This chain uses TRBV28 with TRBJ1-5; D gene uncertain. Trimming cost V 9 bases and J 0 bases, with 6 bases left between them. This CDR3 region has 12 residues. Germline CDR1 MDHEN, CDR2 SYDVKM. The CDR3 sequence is CASQFSNQPQHF. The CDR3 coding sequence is TGTGCCAGTCAGTTTAGCAATCAGCCCCAGCATTTT. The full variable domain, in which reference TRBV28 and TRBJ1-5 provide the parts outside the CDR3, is DVKVTQSSRYLVKRTGEKVFLECVQDMDHENMFWYRQDPGLGLRLIYFSYDVKMKEKGDIPEGYSVSREKKERFSLILESASTNQTSMYLCASQFSNQPQHFGDGTRLSIL.

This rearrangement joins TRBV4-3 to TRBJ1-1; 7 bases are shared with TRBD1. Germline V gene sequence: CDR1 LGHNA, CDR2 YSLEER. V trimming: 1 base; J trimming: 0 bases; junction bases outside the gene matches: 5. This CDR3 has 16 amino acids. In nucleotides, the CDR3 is TGCGCCAGCAGCCAAGGCCCGGACAGGCTGAACACTGAAGCTTTCTTT. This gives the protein CASSQGPDRLNTEAFF.

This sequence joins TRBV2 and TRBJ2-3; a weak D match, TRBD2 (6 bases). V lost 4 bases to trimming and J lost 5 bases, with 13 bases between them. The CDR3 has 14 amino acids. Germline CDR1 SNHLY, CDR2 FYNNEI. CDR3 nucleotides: TGTGCCAGCAGTGTGTGGGGGGAGGTAGATACGCAGTATTTT. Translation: CASSVWGEVDTQYF.

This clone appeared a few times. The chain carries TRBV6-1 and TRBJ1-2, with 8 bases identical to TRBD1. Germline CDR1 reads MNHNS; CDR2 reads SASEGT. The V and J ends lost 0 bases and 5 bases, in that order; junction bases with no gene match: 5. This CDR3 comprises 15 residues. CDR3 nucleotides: TGTGCCAGCAGTGAAGCGGCAGGGGGCGAGTATGGCTACACCTTC. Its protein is CASSEAAGGEYGYTF.

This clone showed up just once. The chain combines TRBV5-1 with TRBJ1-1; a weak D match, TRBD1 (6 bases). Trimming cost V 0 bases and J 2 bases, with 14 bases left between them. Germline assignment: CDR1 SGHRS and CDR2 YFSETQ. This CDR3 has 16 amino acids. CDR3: CASSLDPGTINTEAFF. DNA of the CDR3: TGCGCCAGCAGCTTGGATCCCGGGACAATCAACACTGAAGCTTTCTTT.

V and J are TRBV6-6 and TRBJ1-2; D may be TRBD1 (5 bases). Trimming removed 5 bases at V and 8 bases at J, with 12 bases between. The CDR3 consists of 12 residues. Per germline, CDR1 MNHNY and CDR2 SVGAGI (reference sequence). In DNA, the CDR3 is TGTGCCAGCAGTCCGGCGGGGGAAGGCTACACCTTC. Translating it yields CASSPAGEGYTF.

CDR3 sequence: CASSQSGQGYGYTF. For the CDR3, the DNA is TGCGCCAGCAGCCAAAGTGGACAGGGGTATGGCTACACCTTC. The J gene is TRBJ1-2, the V gene TRBV4-3, with TRBD1 matching over 9 bases. From germline, CDR1 is LGHNA and CDR2 YSLEER. CDR3 size: 14 residues. With V trimmed by 2 bases and J by 5 bases, 3 bases remained unmatched.

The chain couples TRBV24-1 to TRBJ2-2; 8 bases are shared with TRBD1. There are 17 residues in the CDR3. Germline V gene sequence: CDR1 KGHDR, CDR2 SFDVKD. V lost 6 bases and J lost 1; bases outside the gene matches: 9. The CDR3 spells CATSSGWGTGNTGELFF. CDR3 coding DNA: TGTGCCACCAGTTCCGGCTGGGGGACAGGGAACACCGGGGAGCTGTTTTTT.

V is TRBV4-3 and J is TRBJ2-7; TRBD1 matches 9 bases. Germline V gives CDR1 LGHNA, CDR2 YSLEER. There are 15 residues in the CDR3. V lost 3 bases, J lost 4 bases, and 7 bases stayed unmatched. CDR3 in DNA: TGCGCCAGCAGCCAGCAGTGGGACAGGGAATACGAGCAGTACTTC. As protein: CASSQQWDREYEQYF.

The CDR3 DNA sequence: TGTGCCAGCAGCTTAGGACAGGGGCCATATGGCTACACCTTC. Its protein product is CASSLGQGPYGYTF. This chain uses TRBV7-2 with TRBJ1-2; 8 positions agree with TRBD1. V gave up 1 base and J gave up 5 bases; unmatched junction bases: 3. From germline, CDR1 is SGHTA and CDR2 FQGNSA. The CDR3 length is 14 residues.

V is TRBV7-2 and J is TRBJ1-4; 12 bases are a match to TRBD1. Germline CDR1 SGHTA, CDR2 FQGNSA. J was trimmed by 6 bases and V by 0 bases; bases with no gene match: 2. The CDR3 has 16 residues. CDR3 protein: CASSLAGTGGYEKLFF. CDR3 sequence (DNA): TGTGCCAGCAGCTTAGCCGGGACAGGGGGCTATGAAAAACTGTTTTTT.

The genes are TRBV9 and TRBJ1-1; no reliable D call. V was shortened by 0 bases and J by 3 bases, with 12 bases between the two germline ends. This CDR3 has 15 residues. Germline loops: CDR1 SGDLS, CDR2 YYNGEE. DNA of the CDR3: TGTGCCAGCAGCGTAGGACCCCGCGAGGACACTGAAGCTTTCTTT. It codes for CASSVGPREDTEAFF.

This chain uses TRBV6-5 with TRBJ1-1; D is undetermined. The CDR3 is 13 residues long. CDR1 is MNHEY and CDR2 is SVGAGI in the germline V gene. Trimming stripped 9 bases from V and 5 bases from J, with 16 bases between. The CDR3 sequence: CASTRNSLTEAFF. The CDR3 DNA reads TGTGCCAGTACCCGAAACAGTCTTACTGAAGCTTTCTTT.